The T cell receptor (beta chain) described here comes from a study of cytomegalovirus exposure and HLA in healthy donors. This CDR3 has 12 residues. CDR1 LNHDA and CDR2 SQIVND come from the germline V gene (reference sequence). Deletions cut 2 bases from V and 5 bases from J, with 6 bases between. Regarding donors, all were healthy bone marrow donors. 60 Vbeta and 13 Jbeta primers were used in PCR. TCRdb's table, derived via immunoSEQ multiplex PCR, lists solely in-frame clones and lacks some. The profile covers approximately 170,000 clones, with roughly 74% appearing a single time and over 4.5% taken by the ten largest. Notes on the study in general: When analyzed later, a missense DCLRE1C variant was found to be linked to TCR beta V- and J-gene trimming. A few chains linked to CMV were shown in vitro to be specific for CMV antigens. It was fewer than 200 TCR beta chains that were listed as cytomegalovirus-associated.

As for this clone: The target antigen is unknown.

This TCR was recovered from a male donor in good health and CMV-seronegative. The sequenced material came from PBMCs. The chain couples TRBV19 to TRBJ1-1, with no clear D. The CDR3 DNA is TGTGCCAGTAGTATAATGGAGACTGAAGCTTTCTTT. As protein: CASSIMETEAFF.